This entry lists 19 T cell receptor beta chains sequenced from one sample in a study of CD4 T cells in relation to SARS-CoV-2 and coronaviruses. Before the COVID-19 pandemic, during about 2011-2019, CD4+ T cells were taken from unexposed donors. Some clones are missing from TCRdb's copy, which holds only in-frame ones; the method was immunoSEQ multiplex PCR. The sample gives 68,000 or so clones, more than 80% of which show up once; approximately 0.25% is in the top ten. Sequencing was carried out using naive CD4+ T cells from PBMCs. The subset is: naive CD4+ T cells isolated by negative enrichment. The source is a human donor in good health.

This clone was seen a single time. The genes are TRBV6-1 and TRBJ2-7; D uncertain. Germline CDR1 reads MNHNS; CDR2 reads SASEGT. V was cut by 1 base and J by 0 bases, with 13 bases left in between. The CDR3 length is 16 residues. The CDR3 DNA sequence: TGTGCCAGCAGTGAAGGGGCGGTGCGGCCCTCCTACGAGCAGTACTTC. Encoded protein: CASSEGAVRPSYEQYF.

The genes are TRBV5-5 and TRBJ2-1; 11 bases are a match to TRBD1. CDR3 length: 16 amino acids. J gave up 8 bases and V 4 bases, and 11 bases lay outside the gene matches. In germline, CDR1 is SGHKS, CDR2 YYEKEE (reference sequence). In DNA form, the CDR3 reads TGTGCCAGCAGCGTAGGTACATGGACAGGGGGCTATGAGCAGTTCTTC. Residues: CASSVGTWTGGYEQFF. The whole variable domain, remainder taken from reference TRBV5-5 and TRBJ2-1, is DAGVTQSPTHLIKTRGQQVTLRCSPISGHKSVSWYQQVLGQGPQFIFQYYEKEERGRGNFPDRFSARQFPNYSSELNVNALLLGDSALYLCASSVGTWTGGYEQFFGPGTRLTVL.

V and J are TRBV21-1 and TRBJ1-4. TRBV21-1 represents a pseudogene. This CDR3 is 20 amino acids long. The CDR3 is CASSRGPSGFRFLTNEKLFF. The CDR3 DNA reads TGTGCCAGCAGCCGGGGACCTTCGGGTTTCCGATTTCTGACTAATGAAAAACTGTTTTTT.

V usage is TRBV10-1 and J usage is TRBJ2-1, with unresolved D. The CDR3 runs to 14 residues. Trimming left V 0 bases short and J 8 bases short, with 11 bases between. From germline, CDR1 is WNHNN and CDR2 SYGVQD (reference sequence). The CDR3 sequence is CASSESIVTDEQFF. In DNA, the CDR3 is TGCGCCAGCAGTGAGTCGATAGTAACGGATGAGCAGTTCTTC.

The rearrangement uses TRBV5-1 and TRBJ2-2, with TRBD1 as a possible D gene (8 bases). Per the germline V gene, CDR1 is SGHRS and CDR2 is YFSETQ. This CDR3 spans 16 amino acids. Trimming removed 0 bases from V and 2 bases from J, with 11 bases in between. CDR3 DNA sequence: TGCGCCAGCAGCTTGGACAGGGGGGGAAACACCGGGGAGCTGTTTTTT. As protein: CASSLDRGGNTGELFF.

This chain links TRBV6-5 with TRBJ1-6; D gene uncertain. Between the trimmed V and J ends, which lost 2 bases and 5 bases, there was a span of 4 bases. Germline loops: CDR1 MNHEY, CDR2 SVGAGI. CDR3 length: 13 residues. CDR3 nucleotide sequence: TGTGCCAGCAGTTACAGTAATAATTCACCCCTCCACTTT. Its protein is CASSYSNNSPLHF.

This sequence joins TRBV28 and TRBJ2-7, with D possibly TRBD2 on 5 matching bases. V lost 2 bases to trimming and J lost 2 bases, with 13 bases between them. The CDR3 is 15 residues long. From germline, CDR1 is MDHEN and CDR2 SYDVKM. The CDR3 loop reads CASSLAAGITYEQYF. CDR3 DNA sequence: TGTGCCAGCAGTTTAGCGGCCGGGATTACCTACGAGCAGTACTTC.

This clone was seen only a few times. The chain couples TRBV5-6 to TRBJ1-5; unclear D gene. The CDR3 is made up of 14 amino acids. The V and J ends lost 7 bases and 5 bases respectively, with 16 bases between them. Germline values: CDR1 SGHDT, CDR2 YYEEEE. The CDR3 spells CASGPVAGDQPQHF. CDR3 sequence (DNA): TGTGCCAGCGGCCCCGTAGCCGGCGATCAGCCCCAGCATTTT. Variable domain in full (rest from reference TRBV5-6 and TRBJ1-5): DAGVTQSPTHLIKTRGQQVTLRCSPKSGHDTVSWYQQALGQGPQFIFQYYEEEERQRGNFPDRFSGHQFPNYSSELNVNALLLGDSALYLCASGPVAGDQPQHFGDGTRLSIL.

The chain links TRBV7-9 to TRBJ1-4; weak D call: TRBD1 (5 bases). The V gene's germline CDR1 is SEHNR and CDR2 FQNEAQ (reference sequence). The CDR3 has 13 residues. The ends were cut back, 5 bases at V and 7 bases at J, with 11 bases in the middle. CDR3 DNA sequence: TGTGCCAGCAGCCCGAGGGGCGGTGAAAAACTGTTTTTT. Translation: CASSPRGGEKLFF.

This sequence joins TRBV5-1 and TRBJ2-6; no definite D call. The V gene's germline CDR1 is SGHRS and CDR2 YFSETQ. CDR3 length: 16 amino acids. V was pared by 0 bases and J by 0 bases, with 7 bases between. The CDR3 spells CASSLVPRSGANVLTF. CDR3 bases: TGCGCCAGCAGCTTGGTACCCCGCTCTGGGGCCAACGTCCTGACTTTC.

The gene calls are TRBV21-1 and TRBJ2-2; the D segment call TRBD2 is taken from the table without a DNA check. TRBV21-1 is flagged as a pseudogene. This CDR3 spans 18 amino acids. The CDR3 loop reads CASSKGVGGDPGTGELFF. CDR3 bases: TGTGCCAGCAGCAAAGGGGTTGGGGGGGACCCGGGGACCGGGGAGCTGTTTTTT.

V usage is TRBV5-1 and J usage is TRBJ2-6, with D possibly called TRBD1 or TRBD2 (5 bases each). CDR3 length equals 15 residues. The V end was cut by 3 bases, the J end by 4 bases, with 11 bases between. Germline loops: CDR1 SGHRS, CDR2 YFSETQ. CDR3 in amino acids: CASSYQGEGANVLTF. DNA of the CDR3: TGCGCCAGCAGCTACCAGGGAGAAGGGGCCAACGTCCTGACTTTC.

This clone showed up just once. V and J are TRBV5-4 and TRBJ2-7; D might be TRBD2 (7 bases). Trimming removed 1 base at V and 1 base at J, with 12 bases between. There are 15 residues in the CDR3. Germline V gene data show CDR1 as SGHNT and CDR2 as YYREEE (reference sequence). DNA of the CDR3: TGTGCCAGCAGCTTGTCGGGGGGCCTATCCTACGAGCAGTACTTC. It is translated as CASSLSGGLSYEQYF.

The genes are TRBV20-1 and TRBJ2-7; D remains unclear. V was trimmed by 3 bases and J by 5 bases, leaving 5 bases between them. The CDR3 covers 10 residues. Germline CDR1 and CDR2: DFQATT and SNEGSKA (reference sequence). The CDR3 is CSASGHEQYF. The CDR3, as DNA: TGCAGTGCTAGTGGCCACGAGCAGTACTTC.

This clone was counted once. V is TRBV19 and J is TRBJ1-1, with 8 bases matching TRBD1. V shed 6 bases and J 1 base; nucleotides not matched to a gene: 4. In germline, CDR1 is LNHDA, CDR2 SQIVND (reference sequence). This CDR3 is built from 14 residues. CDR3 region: CASRFGQGNTEAFF. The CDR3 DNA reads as TGTGCCAGTAGGTTTGGACAGGGGAACACTGAAGCTTTCTTT.

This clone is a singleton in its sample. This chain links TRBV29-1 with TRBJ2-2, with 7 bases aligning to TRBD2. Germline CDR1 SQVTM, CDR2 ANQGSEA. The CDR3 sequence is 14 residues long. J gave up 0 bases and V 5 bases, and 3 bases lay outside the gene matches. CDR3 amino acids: CSVRGTTNTGELFF. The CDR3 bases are TGCAGCGTTAGAGGGACTACGAACACCGGGGAGCTGTTTTTT.

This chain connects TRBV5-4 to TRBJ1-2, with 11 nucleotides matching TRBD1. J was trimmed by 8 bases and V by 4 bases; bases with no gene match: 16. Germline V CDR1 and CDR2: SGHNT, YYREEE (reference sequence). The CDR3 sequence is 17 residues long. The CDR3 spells CASSQEGQGALVKGYTF. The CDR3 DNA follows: TGTGCCAGCAGCCAAGAAGGACAGGGGGCGCTTGTAAAAGGCTACACCTTC.

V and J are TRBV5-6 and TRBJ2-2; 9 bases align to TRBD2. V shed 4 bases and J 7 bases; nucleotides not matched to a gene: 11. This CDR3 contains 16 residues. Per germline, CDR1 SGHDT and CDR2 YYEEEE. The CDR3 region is CASSALSLAGIGELFF. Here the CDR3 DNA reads TGTGCCAGCAGCGCCCTTTCCCTAGCGGGAATCGGGGAGCTGTTTTTT.

CDR3 nucleotides: TGTGCCAGCAGTTACGGGCAATTCGGGGAAAAACTGTTTTTT. This encodes CASSYGQFGEKLFF. The chain couples TRBV6-6 to TRBJ1-4; D not certain. This CDR3 spans 14 amino acids. Deletions cut 2 bases from V and 8 bases from J, with 12 bases between. Germline assignment: CDR1 MNHNY and CDR2 SVGAGI (reference sequence).